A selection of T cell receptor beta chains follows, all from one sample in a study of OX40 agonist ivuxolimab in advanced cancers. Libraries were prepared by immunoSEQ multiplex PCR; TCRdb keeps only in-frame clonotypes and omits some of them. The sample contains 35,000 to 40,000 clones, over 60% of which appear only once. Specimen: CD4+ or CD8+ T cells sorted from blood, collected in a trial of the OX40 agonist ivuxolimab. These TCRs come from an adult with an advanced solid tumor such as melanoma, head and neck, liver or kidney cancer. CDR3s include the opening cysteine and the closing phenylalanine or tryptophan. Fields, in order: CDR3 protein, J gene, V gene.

CASSQNLGETQYF TRBJ2-5 TRBV4-3
CASSEGNAGNTIYF TRBJ1-3 TRBV18
CASSKGLAGADTQYF TRBJ2-3 TRBV7-2
CASSQDSNSLGTQYF TRBJ2-5 TRBV4-2
CASSLAVTGGETQYF TRBJ2-5 TRBV7-9
CASSPNPRLAGDRDTQYF TRBJ2-3 TRBV27
CASSPGLAGADTQYF TRBJ2-3 TRBV18
CASSSYRQGAWYGYTF TRBJ1-2 TRBV28
CASRISGRADTQYF TRBJ2-3 TRBV6-6
CASSFDSPGAGELFF TRBJ2-2 TRBV5-1
CASSQGLNEQFF TRBJ2-1 TRBV4-3
CASSVSGTVSYEQYF TRBJ2-7 TRBV5-1
CASRLADGRIGEQYF TRBJ2-7 TRBV12-2
CASGQGKETQYF TRBJ2-5 TRBV25-1
CASPKVAGGPGANVLTF TRBJ2-6 TRBV27
CASSTGQVVTDTQYF TRBJ2-3 TRBV19
CASSLGQDSYNSPLHF TRBJ1-6 TRBV5-4
CAWSDGQAGQPQHF TRBJ1-5 TRBV30
CAGKTAVSGNTIYF TRBJ1-3 TRBV2
CASIKGLAGALSYNEQFF TRBJ2-1 TRBV27
CASSKEGGLNTEAFF TRBJ1-1 TRBV21-1
CASSLEGSSGNTIYF TRBJ1-3 TRBV28
CASSEQGWEQYF TRBJ2-7 TRBV6-1
CASSPGTGSVWNTEAFF TRBJ1-1 TRBV18
CASRTRGPSGNTIYF TRBJ1-3 TRBV6-1
CASSPTSGGDHYEQYF TRBJ2-7 TRBV5-1
CASSLADFSTDTQYF TRBJ2-3 TRBV28
CASSHRGLEGWGDEQYF TRBJ2-7 TRBV19
CASRPTGGGYEQYF TRBJ2-7 TRBV27
CASTGMGFSGNTIYF TRBJ1-3 TRBV2
CASSLVGSSYEQYF TRBJ2-7 TRBV28
CASSLSTGFNTEAFF TRBJ1-1 TRBV27
CASSKGPTSGGYEQYF TRBJ2-7 TRBV21-1
CASSLPATETQYF TRBJ2-5 TRBV5-1
CASSKGRARSANYGYTF TRBJ1-2 TRBV21-1
CASSSSPLTGELFF TRBJ2-2 TRBV28
CASSWGDSSTDTQYF TRBJ2-3 TRBV27
CASSLLTGSGNTIYF TRBJ1-3 TRBV28
CASSLVGQTQETQYF TRBJ2-5 TRBV5-1
CASSIDRARAEAFF TRBJ1-1 TRBV7-8
CASSESWQGNTGELFF TRBJ2-2 TRBV10-1
CASSSGNYGYTF TRBJ1-2 TRBV19
CASSFAGQSNSPLHF TRBJ1-6 TRBV11-2
CASSIGSYTGELFF TRBJ2-2 TRBV19
CSAAQLEQFF TRBJ2-1 TRBV20-1
CASRYRAGAYEQYF TRBJ2-7 TRBV11-1
CAISPSTGNYGYTF TRBJ1-2 TRBV10-3
CASSRQGTSGNTIYF TRBJ1-3 TRBV27
CASSLAGPYNEQYF TRBJ2-7 TRBV7-9
CAWSPQPDTGELFF TRBJ2-2 TRBV30
CASLSGTKNTGELFF TRBJ2-2 TRBV28